The next 24 T cell receptor beta chains were all read from a single sample in a study of early T cells in non-severe SARS-CoV-2 infection (dated by TCRdb to 2020 to 2022). The receptor library was made with 5' RACE. This sample was sequenced with a NextSeq 500. Using fastp trimming at Q25 and MiXCR clonotype assembly, TCRdb reanalyzed the public sequencing data and kept in-frame beta chains. Rows matching on CDR3 protein sequence are summarized as one entry with the most common DNA and genes. This sample comprises under 60,000 distinct CDR3 sequences, around 14% of them detected only once. Roughly 10% of the sample goes to the ten largest clones. Sequencing was carried out using whole blood. These receptors were taken from an adult who was a healthcare worker with PCR-confirmed SARS-CoV-2 infection or an uninfected control (not recorded which).

This clonotype has more than one count but fewer than ten. The J gene is TRBJ2-3, the V gene TRBV30; the D is unclear. This CDR3 comprises 13 residues. CDR1 GTSNPN and CDR2 SVGIG come from the germline V gene (reference sequence). Trimming stripped 5 bases from V and 4 bases from J, with 13 bases between. This CDR3 reads CAWASYWADTQYF. CDR3 DNA: TGTGCCTGGGCATCCTACTGGGCAGATACGCAGTATTTT.

This clonotype is large by share. V is TRBV12-3 or TRBV12-4 and J is TRBJ1-5, with D perhaps matching TRBD1 (6 bases). Trimming shortened V by 3 bases and J by 4 bases, and 13 bases separated the two germline ends. There are 15 residues in the CDR3. The chain's CDR3 is CASSFGGRWNQPQHF. The CDR3 DNA follows: TGTGCCAGCAGTTTCGGGGGGCGCTGGAATCAGCCCCAGCATTTT.

This clonotype was seen more than once but under ten times. V is TRBV19 and J is TRBJ1-5; unclear D gene. The CDR3 spans 14 residues. Germline V gene lookup returns CDR1 LNHDA and CDR2 SQIVND (reference sequence). Trimming pared 3 bases from V and 8 bases from J, leaving 14 bases between. In DNA form, the CDR3 reads TGTGCCAGTAGTATGTTCGGGGTAACGGAGCCCCAGCATTTT. Translating it yields CASSMFGVTEPQHF.

This chain links TRBV5-1 with TRBJ2-7; no clear D gene. V shed 4 bases and J shed 5 bases, with 13 bases lying between them. CDR1 is SGHRS and CDR2 is YFSETQ in the germline V gene. The CDR3 is made up of 13 amino acids. Here the CDR3 reads CASSPETIHEQYF. In nucleotides, the CDR3 is TGCGCCAGCAGCCCCGAGACAATTCACGAGCAGTACTTC.

The table lists this clonotype with a few counts. The rearrangement links TRBV20-1 to TRBJ2-1; D ambiguous. The CDR3 has 13 amino acids. Trimming removed 5 bases at V and 7 bases at J, with 15 bases between. Per germline, CDR1 DFQATT and CDR2 SNEGSKA (reference sequence). The CDR3 coding sequence is TGCAGTGCTCCGGAGTTGGCGTGGAATGAGCAGTTCTTC. Its protein product is CSAPELAWNEQFF.

The sample holds many counts of this clonotype. This sequence joins TRBV18 and TRBJ1-1; D possibly corresponds to TRBD1 (5 bases). V was shortened by 0 bases and J by 1 base, with 9 bases between the two germline ends. Germline CDR1 reads KGHSH; CDR2 reads LQKENI. CDR3 length equals 15 residues. The CDR3 protein is CASSPPNGGNTEAFF. DNA for the CDR3: TGTGCCAGCTCACCACCGAACGGGGGGAACACTGAAGCTTTCTTT.

This chain joins TRBV28 and TRBJ1-2, with D unclear. The CDR3 covers 15 residues. Germline CDR1 is MDHEN and CDR2 is SYDVKM. V lost 3 bases and J lost 0, with 11 bases in between. CDR3 sequence: CASSFYSDANYGYTF. The CDR3 region has the DNA TGTGCCAGCAGTTTTTATTCCGATGCTAACTATGGCTACACCTTC.

This clonotype occurred many times. The gene calls are TRBV18 and TRBJ2-2, with D unclear. Germline V gene lookup returns CDR1 KGHSH and CDR2 LQKENI. The CDR3 runs to 21 residues. V lost 2 bases, J lost 0 bases, and 25 bases lay in between. This CDR3 is CASSPNHSAGLRISNTGELFF. CDR3 DNA sequence: TGTGCCAGCTCACCAAACCACTCGGCAGGCCTCAGAATATCGAACACCGGGGAGCTGTTTTTT.

This clonotype has only a few counts. The V gene is TRBV29-1, the J gene TRBJ1-4; no clear D gene. CDR1 is SQVTM and CDR2 is ANQGSEA in the germline V gene. The CDR3 runs 13 residues. V was trimmed by 2 bases and J by 3 bases, leaving 7 bases between them. The CDR3 reads CSVERTANEKLFF. For the CDR3, the DNA is TGCAGCGTTGAAAGGACGGCTAATGAAAAACTGTTTTTT.

This clonotype was found many times. V and J are TRBV12-3 or TRBV12-4 and TRBJ1-5; the D is unclear. V lost 1 base and J lost 4, with 8 bases in between. This CDR3 is built from 14 residues. The CDR3 sequence is CASSLGIRNQPQHF. The DNA of the CDR3 is TGTGCCAGCAGTTTAGGTATTAGAAATCAGCCCCAGCATTTT.

In this sample, this clonotype turned up many times. The CDR3 nucleotides read TGTGCCAGCAGCTTAAACACTCCTGAAGCTTTCTTT. Its translation: CASSLNTPEAFF. The chain recombines TRBV7-9 with TRBJ1-1; D ambiguous. Germline-derived CDR1 and CDR2 are SEHNR and FQNEAQ (reference sequence). V shed 2 bases and J shed 6 bases, with 7 bases lying between them. The CDR3 spans 12 residues.

This clonotype was observed at least ten times. The gene calls are TRBV5-1 and TRBJ1-2, with D tentatively TRBD1 (5 bases). The germline V gene encodes CDR1 SGHRS and CDR2 YFSETQ. This CDR3 has 14 residues. Trimming stripped 5 bases from V and 8 bases from J, with 19 bases between. CDR3 nucleotides: TGCGCCAGCAGTCCCGGGACTGAGGGTCGAGGCTACACCTTC. It specifies CASSPGTEGRGYTF. Looking up the rest from reference TRBV5-1 and TRBJ1-2 gives the full variable domain: KAGVTQTPRYLIKTRGQQVTLSCSPISGHRSVSWYQQTPGQGLQFLFEYFSETQRNKGNFPGRFSGRQFSNSRSEMNVSTLELGDSALYLCASSPGTEGRGYTFGSGTRLTVV.

The chain is built from TRBV4-1 and TRBJ1-1, with no clear D. V was pared by 1 base and J by 1 base, with 10 bases between. The V gene's germline CDR1 is MGHRA and CDR2 YSYEKL. The CDR3 covers 15 residues. The CDR3 here is CASSQGGRANTEAFF. Here the CDR3 DNA reads TGCGCCAGCAGCCAAGGAGGACGGGCGAACACTGAAGCTTTCTTT.

This clonotype was observed many times. The V gene is TRBV10-2, the J gene TRBJ2-2, with 7 bases that match TRBD1. The V segment lost 4 bases and the J segment 6 bases; nucleotides outside the gene matches: 8. This CDR3 spans 15 amino acids. In germline, CDR1 is WSHSY, CDR2 SAAADI. CDR3 loop: CASSAGTESPGELFF. The CDR3 coding sequence is TGCGCCAGCAGTGCGGGGACAGAGTCTCCCGGGGAGCTGTTTTTT.

This clonotype came up a few times. The chain has TRBV6-5 and TRBJ2-5; 7 positions agree with TRBD2. Germline V CDR1 and CDR2: MNHEY, SVGAGI. J gave up 5 bases and V 0 bases, and 6 bases lay outside the gene matches. This CDR3 spans 15 amino acids. CDR3 region: CASSYSGLAAETQYF. As DNA, the CDR3 is TGTGCCAGCAGTTACTCGGGTCTAGCGGCGGAGACCCAGTACTTC.

This clonotype has only one observation. The chain recombines TRBV7-9 with TRBJ1-2; D remains unclear. CDR1 SEHNR and CDR2 FQNEAQ come from the germline V gene (reference sequence). V gave up 3 bases and J gave up 8 bases, with 10 bases separating them. The CDR3 runs to 12 residues. Here the CDR3 reads CASSLRARGYTF. The CDR3 nucleotides read TGTGCCAGCAGCTTGAGGGCTAGGGGCTACACCTTC.

This clonotype was counted ten times or more. The chain combines TRBV28 with TRBJ2-7; 9 nucleotides match TRBD1. Trimming cost V 4 bases and J 5 bases; bases outside gene matches: 15. Germline CDR1 and CDR2: MDHEN and SYDVKM. The CDR3 loop spans 17 amino acids. DNA of the CDR3: TGTGCCAGCAGTTCCACCGGGACAGGGTTTCCGAGGGACGAGCAGTACTTC. Translation gives CASSSTGTGFPRDEQYF.

This clonotype was detected many times. The chain recombines TRBV4-2 with TRBJ1-1, with 9 nucleotides matching TRBD1. The germline V gene encodes CDR1 LGHNA and CDR2 YNFKEQ. The CDR3 runs to 15 residues. Trimming took 5 bases from V and 1 from J; bases not matched to a gene: 5. The CDR3 reads CASSSGTGPNTEAFF. As DNA, the CDR3 is TGTGCCAGCAGCTCGGGGACAGGGCCGAACACTGAAGCTTTCTTT.

CDR3 DNA sequence: TGTGCCAGCAGTGAGGGGAATCAGCCCCAGCATTTT. It yields the protein CASSEGNQPQHF. The V call is TRBV2, the J call TRBJ1-5, with D hard to call. In germline, CDR1 is SNHLY, CDR2 FYNNEI. With 3 bases removed from V and 4 bases from J, the gap between germline ends came to 4 bases. The CDR3 spans 12 residues.

This clonotype appeared many times. The chain uses TRBV6-5 and TRBJ2-7; D possibly matches TRBD1 or TRBD2 (6 bases each). This CDR3 is 13 amino acids long. Germline values: CDR1 MNHEY, CDR2 SVGAGI. The V and J ends lost 6 bases and 7 bases respectively, with 16 bases between them. CDR3 DNA: TGTGCCAGCAGGGCCGGCACAGGGAGGGAGCAGTACTTC. This translates into CASRAGTGREQYF.

This clonotype was seen repeatedly, ten times or more. The chain is built from TRBV12-3 or TRBV12-4 and TRBJ2-2; a weak D match, TRBD1 (7 bases). Trimming shortened V by 6 bases and J by 3 bases, and 11 bases separated the two germline ends. The CDR3 runs 14 residues. The CDR3 loop is CASRFRGDTGELFF. Here the CDR3 DNA reads TGTGCCAGCAGGTTCAGGGGGGACACCGGGGAGCTGTTTTTT.

This clonotype appeared many times. This chain connects TRBV7-9 to TRBJ2-7; D remains ambiguous. With 3 bases removed from V and 3 bases from J, the gap between germline ends came to 9 bases. The V gene's germline CDR1 is SEHNR and CDR2 FQNEAQ (reference sequence). There are 13 residues in the CDR3. CDR3 DNA: TGTGCCAGCAGCTTTGGGAACAGCTACGAGCAGTACTTC. Amino acid sequence: CASSFGNSYEQYF.

J is TRBJ2-2 and V is TRBV6-1; 13 bases fit TRBD2. CDR1 is MNHNS and CDR2 is SASEGT in the germline V gene. V shed 9 bases and J 4 bases; nucleotides not matched to a gene: 2. CDR3 length: 14 residues. The CDR3 spells CASTSGRVTGELFF. The CDR3 bases are TGTGCCAGTACTAGCGGGAGGGTCACCGGGGAGCTGTTTTTT.

This clonotype has more than one count but fewer than ten. J is TRBJ2-7 and V is TRBV7-2; 12 bases fit TRBD2. There are 15 residues in the CDR3. The germline V gene encodes CDR1 SGHTA and CDR2 FQGNSA. V was pared by 5 bases and J by 0 bases, with 2 bases of the junction left unmatched. CDR3 amino acids: CASSPSGGASYEQYF. The CDR3 coding sequence is TGTGCCAGCAGCCCTAGCGGGGGGGCCTCCTACGAGCAGTACTTC.